Included here is one T cell receptor beta chain sequence, with context. Its antigen is still unknown. This entry belongs to a study of cytomegalovirus exposure and HLA in healthy donors. The CDR3 runs 14 residues. From germline, CDR1 is PRHDT and CDR2 FYEKMQ (reference sequence). The V and J ends lost 6 bases and 3 bases respectively, with 15 bases between them. General study points: For TCR beta chains, V- and J-gene trimming was later linked to a missense DCLRE1C variant.

PCR amplification relied on 60 Vbeta primers (plus 13 Jbeta primers). Data came from immunoSEQ multiplex PCR; TCRdb stores just in-frame clones and leaves some out. Of roughly 120,000 clones listed, 76% were seen once; the top ten hold about 16%. The genes are TRBV13 and TRBJ2-7, with D perhaps matching TRBD1 (6 bases). The sequenced sample was PBMCs. The sequence came from a man aged 50-60 years in good health and CMV-seropositive. CDR3 coding DNA: TGTGCCAGCAGTAATCAGGGGACGATCTACGAGCAGTACTTC. Its protein is CASSNQGTIYEQYF.